This TCR beta chain was retrieved from a study of OX40 agonist ivuxolimab in advanced cancers. General study results and limits: On average, a greater number of expanded clones characterised CD8+ T cells relative to CD4+. Partial responders at 0.1-3.0 mg/kg showed near-lowest clonal expansion.

Germline CDR1 is MDHEN and CDR2 is SYDVKM. After removal of 5 bases from V and 4 bases from J, the junction contained 10 bases not matched to a gene. The CDR3 extends over 16 amino acids. Repertoires were generated with immunoSEQ multiplex PCR, while TCRdb's copy carries only in-frame clones and drops some. The data hold some 44,000 clones, with around 89% observed a single time. In regard to this clone: The antigen remains undetermined.

The chain employs TRBV28 and TRBJ2-3; 9 nucleotides align to TRBD1. The receptor comes from an adult with an advanced solid tumor such as melanoma, head and neck, liver or kidney cancer. This material consisted of CD4+ or CD8+ T cells sorted from blood, taken in a trial of the OX40 agonist ivuxolimab. CDR3 sequence (DNA): TGTGCCAGCAGTCGACTGACAGGGGGTTCTGCAGATACGCAGTATTTT. The encoded protein is CASSRLTGGSADTQYF.